Described below is a single TCR beta chain sequence and its context. No antigen is known for it. The assay was immunoSEQ multiplex PCR, and TCRdb's table has in-frame clones only and misses some. The sample contains roughly 680,000 clones, about 89% of which appear only once. These data belong to a study of Ad26.COV2.S vaccination and SARS-CoV-2 variants. Study context: Each vaccinee took Ad26.COV2.S intramuscularly, once or twice 56 days apart.

Study outcomes and limitations: Breadth of non-spike TCRs did not differ between vaccinees and placebo recipients.

Treatment given: some 20 received Ad26.COV2.S at low or high dose, single or two shots; roughly five received placebo; per-sample allocation not given. Sampling took place 63 days after the first vaccine or placebo injection. Boston provided a donor who was an adult aged 18-55 years. Germline-derived CDR1 and CDR2 are SEHNR and FQNEAQ (reference sequence). V lost 3 bases and J 0 bases, leaving 6 bases between the germline ends. The CDR3 is 13 amino acids. The sequences come from peripheral blood, collected in a trial of Ad26.COV2.S vaccine versus placebo. The TCR was taken from a person between 18 and 65 years old who received the Ad26.COV2.S COVID-19 vaccine or a placebo. The V call is TRBV7-9, the J call TRBJ2-7; a weak D match, TRBD2 (5 bases). The DNA of the CDR3 is TGTGCCAGCAGCTTTCGGGACTCCTACGAGCAGTACTTC. Translating it yields CASSFRDSYEQYF.